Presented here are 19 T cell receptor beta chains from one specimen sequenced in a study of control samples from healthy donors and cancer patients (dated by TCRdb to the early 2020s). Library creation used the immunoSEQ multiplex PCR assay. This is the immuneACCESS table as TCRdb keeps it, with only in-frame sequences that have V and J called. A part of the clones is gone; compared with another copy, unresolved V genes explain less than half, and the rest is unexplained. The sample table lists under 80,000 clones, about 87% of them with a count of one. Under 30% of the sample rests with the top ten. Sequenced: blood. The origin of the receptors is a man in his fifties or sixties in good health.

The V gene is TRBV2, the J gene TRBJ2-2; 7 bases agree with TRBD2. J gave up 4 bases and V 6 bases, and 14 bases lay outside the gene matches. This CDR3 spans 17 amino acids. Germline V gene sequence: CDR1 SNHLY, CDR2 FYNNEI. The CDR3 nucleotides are TGTGCCAGCAGCGAACCCCGCCGGGGGGTTAGCACCGGGGAGCTGTTTTTT. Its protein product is CASSEPRRGVSTGELFF.

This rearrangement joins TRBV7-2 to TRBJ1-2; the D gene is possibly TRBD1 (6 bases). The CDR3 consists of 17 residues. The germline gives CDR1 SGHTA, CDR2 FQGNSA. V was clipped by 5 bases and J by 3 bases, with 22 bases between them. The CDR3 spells CASSPATDSLLYYGYTF. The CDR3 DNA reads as TGTGCCAGCAGCCCCGCTACGGACAGCCTATTATACTATGGCTACACCTTC.

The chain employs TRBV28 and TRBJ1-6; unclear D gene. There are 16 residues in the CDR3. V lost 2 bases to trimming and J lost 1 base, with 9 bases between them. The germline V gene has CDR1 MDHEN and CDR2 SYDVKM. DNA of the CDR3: TGTGCCAGCAGTTTAGGTTCGCGGTCCTATAATTCACCCCTCCACTTT. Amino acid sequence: CASSLGSRSYNSPLHF.

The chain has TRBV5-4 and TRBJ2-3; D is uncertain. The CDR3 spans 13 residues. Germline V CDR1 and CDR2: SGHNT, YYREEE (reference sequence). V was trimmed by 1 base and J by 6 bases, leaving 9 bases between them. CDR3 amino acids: CASSLRIGDTQYF. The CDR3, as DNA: TGTGCCAGCAGCTTGCGAATCGGCGATACGCAGTATTTT. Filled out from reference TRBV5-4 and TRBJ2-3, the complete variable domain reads ETGVTQSPTHLIKTRGQQVTLRCSSQSGHNTVSWYQQALGQGPQFIFQYYREEENGRGNFPPRFSGLQFPNYSSELNVNALELDDSALYLCASSLRIGDTQYFGPGTRLTVL.

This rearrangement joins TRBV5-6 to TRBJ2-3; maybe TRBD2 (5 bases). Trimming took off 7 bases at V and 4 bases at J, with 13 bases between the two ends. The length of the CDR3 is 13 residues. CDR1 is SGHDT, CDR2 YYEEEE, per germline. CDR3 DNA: TGTGCCAGCGGGCTCGCGGGTCCAGATACGCAGTATTTT. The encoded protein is CASGLAGPDTQYF.

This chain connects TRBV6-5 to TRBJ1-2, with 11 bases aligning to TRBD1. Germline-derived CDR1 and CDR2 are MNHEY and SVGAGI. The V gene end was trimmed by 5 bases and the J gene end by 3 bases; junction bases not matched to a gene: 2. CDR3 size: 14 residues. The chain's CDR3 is CASSRTGGDYGYTF. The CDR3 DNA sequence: TGTGCCAGCAGTCGGACAGGGGGCGACTATGGCTACACCTTC.

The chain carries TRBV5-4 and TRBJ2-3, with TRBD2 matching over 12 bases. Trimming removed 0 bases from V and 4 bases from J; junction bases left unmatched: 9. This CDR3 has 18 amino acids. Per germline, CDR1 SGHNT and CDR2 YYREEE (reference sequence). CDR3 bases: TGTGCCAGCAGCTTGGGGCTAGCGGGGGGGCCAAAGGCAGATACGCAGTATTTT. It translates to CASSLGLAGGPKADTQYF. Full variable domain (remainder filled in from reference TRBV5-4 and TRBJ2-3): ETGVTQSPTHLIKTRGQQVTLRCSSQSGHNTVSWYQQALGQGPQFIFQYYREEENGRGNFPPRFSGLQFPNYSSELNVNALELDDSALYLCASSLGLAGGPKADTQYFGPGTRLTVL.

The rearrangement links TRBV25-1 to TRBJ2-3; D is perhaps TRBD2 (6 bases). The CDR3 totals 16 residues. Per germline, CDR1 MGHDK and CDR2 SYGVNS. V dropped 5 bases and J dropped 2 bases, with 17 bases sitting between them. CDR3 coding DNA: TGTGCCAGCAGTAAACCGACGGGGGACCACACAGATACGCAGTATTTT. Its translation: CASSKPTGDHTDTQYF.

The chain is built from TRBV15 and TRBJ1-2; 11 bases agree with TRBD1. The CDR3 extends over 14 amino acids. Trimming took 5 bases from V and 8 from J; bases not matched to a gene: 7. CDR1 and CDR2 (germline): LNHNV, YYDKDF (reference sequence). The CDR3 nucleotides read TGTGCCACCAGCGTATCCGGGACAGGGGGAGGCTACACCTTC. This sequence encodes CATSVSGTGGGYTF.

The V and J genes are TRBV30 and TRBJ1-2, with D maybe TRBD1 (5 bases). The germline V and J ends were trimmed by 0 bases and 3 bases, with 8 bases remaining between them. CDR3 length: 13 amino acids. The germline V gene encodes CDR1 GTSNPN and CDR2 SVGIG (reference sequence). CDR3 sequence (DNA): TGTGCCTGGAGTGTACAGACAGACTATGGCTACACCTTC. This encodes CAWSVQTDYGYTF.

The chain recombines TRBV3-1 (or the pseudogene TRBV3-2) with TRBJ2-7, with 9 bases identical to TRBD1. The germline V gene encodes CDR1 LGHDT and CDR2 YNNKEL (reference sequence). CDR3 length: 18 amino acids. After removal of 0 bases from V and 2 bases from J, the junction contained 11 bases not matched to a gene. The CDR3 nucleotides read TGTGCCAGCAGCCAAGAGGGACCGGGACAGGGACCTCCCTACGAGCAGTACTTC. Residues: CASSQEGPGQGPPYEQYF.

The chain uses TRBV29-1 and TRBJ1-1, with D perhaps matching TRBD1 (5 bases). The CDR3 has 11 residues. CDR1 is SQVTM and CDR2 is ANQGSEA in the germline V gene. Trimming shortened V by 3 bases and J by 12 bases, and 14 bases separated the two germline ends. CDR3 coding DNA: TGCAGCGTTGAGGAGCCAGGGACGTCTTTCTTT. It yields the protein CSVEEPGTSFF.

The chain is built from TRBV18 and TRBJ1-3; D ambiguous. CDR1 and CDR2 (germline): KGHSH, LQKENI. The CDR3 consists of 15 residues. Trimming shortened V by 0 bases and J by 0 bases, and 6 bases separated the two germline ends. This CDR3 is CASSPPSSSGNTIYF. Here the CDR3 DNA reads TGTGCCAGCTCACCACCGTCGAGCTCTGGAAACACCATATATTTT.

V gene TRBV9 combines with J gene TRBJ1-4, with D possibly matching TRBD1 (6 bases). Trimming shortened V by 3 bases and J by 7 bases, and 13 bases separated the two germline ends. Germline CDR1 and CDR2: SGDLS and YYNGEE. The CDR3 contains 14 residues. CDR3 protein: CASSANRDVEKLFF. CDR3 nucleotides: TGTGCCAGCAGCGCGAACAGGGACGTTGAAAAACTGTTTTTT.

The CDR3 region is CASSLEGQRNQPQHF. CDR3 in DNA: TGCGCCAGCAGCTTGGAGGGACAGAGGAATCAGCCCCAGCATTTT. The genes are TRBV5-1 and TRBJ1-5; TRBD1 agrees at 7 bases. Germline trimming cut 0 bases from V and 4 bases from J; bases unmatched to any gene: 4. This CDR3 region has 15 residues. Germline-derived CDR1 and CDR2 are SGHRS and YFSETQ.

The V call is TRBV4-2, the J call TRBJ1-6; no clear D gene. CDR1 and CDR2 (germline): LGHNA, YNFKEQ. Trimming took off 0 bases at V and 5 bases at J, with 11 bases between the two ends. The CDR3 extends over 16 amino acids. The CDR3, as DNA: TGTGCCAGCAGCCAAGAATTCGGGTGGCATAATTCACCCCTCCACTTT. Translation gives CASSQEFGWHNSPLHF.

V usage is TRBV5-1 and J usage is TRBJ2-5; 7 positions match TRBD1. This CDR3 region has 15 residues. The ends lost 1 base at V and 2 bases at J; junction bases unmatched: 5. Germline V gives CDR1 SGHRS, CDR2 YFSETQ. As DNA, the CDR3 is TGCGCCAGCAGCTTGAGCATGGGACAGCAAGAGACCCAGTACTTC. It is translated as CASSLSMGQQETQYF.

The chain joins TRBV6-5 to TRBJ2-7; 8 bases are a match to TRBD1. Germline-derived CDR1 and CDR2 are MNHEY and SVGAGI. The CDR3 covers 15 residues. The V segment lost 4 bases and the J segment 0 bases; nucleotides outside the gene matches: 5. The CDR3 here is CASSLGTGLSYEQYF. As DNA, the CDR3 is TGTGCCAGCAGTTTGGGGACAGGCCTCTCCTACGAGCAGTACTTC.

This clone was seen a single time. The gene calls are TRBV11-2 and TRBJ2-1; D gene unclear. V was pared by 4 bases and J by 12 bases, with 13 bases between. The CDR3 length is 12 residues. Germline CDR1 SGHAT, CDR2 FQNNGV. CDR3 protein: CASSSPPEAQFF. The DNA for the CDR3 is TGTGCCAGCAGCTCCCCCCCCGAGGCGCAGTTCTTC.